These T cell receptor beta chains were read from a single sample in a study of Ad26.COV2.S vaccination and SARS-CoV-2 variants. The table came from immunoSEQ multiplex PCR; TCRdb's copy has only in-frame clones and leaves some out. The data contain around 240,000 clones, 88% of them seen just once; the ten biggest clones take up about 10%. Source: peripheral blood, taken in a trial of Ad26.COV2.S vaccine versus placebo. The receptors originated from a person aged 18-65 years who received the Ad26.COV2.S COVID-19 vaccine or a placebo. The CDR3 runs from the conserved cysteine through the conserved F or W. The D gene is left open where the match is weak. Clone sizes are given selectively: once, few, many, or a class where the clone is expanded.

d_gene: TRBD1
v_gene: TRBV7-2
abundance: NA
j_gene: TRBJ1-2
CDR3nt: TGTGCCAGCAGCTTAGCCGGGACAGGGGGCGGCGATGGCTACACCTTC
CDR3aa: CASSLAGTGGGDGYTF

d_gene: NA
v_gene: TRBV19
abundance: once
j_gene: TRBJ1-1
CDR3nt: TGTGCCAGTAGTATATTAGGGTCCACTGAAGCTTTCTTT
CDR3aa: CASSILGSTEAFF

d_gene: TRBD1
v_gene: TRBV7-6
abundance: NA
j_gene: TRBJ1-6
CDR3nt: TGTGCCAGCAGCCCGACAGGGGGCTTTAATTCACCCCTCCACTTT
CDR3aa: CASSPTGGFNSPLHF

d_gene: NA
v_gene: TRBV4-1
abundance: NA
j_gene: TRBJ2-1
CDR3nt: TGCGCCAGCAGCCAAGGAGAAACTATAGGGCCTCCGTGGGGTGAGCAGTTCTTC
CDR3aa: CASSQGETIGPPWGEQFF

d_gene: TRBD2
v_gene: TRBV29-1
abundance: NA
j_gene: TRBJ2-5
CDR3nt: TGCAGCGTTGAAGCGGGACTAGTGGAGACCCAGTACTTC
CDR3aa: CSVEAGLVETQYF

d_gene: NA
v_gene: TRBV19
abundance: NA
j_gene: TRBJ1-1
CDR3nt: TGTGCCAGTAGAATGAGGGGGAACCGGAACACTGAAGCTTTCTTT
CDR3aa: CASRMRGNRNTEAFF

d_gene: NA
v_gene: TRBV2
abundance: NA
j_gene: TRBJ2-7
CDR3nt: TGTGCCAGCCTACCTGGTCAGGGCCTCTCCTACGAGCAGTACTTC
CDR3aa: CASLPGQGLSYEQYF

d_gene: NA
v_gene: TRBV6-2/TRBV6-3
abundance: NA
j_gene: TRBJ1-2
CDR3nt: TGTGCCAGCAGTTACCCCGGGACTTCTAACTATGGCTACACCTTC
CDR3aa: CASSYPGTSNYGYTF

d_gene: TRBD1
v_gene: TRBV7-2
abundance: NA
j_gene: TRBJ2-2
CDR3nt: TGTGCCAGCAGCTTAGGACAGGGTGGGACCGGGGAGCTGTTTTTT
CDR3aa: CASSLGQGGTGELFF

d_gene: TRBD1
v_gene: TRBV5-1
abundance: NA
j_gene: TRBJ2-7
CDR3nt: TGCGCCAGCAGCTTGGCCGGGACAGGCACCTACGAGCAGTACTTC
CDR3aa: CASSLAGTGTYEQYF

d_gene: TRBD2
v_gene: TRBV7-3
abundance: NA
j_gene: TRBJ2-7
CDR3nt: TGTGCCAGCAGCTCTAGCGGAGGGTTGGACGAGCAGTACTTC
CDR3aa: CASSSSGGLDEQYF

d_gene: NA
v_gene: TRBV11-2
abundance: NA
j_gene: TRBJ2-2
CDR3nt: TGTGCCAGCAGCCCTCTCGGTAGGGCAGGCGGGGAGCTGTTTTTT
CDR3aa: CASSPLGRAGGELFF

d_gene: TRBD2
v_gene: TRBV6-5
abundance: NA
j_gene: TRBJ2-1
CDR3nt: TGTGCCAGCAGAGCTAGCGGGGGGGCCGGTGAGCAGTTCTTC
CDR3aa: CASRASGGAGEQFF

d_gene: NA
v_gene: TRBV11-1
abundance: NA
j_gene: TRBJ1-1
CDR3nt: TGTGCCAGCAGCTTAAGGGCTCAAGACACTGAAGCTTTCTTT
CDR3aa: CASSLRAQDTEAFF

d_gene: NA
v_gene: TRBV5-5
abundance: NA
j_gene: TRBJ2-3
CDR3nt: TGTGCCAGCAGCCCAGTTCCGGGATGGGGCACAGATACGCAGTATTTT
CDR3aa: CASSPVPGWGTDTQYF

d_gene: NA
v_gene: TRBV7-2
abundance: NA
j_gene: TRBJ1-6
CDR3nt: TGTGCCAGCAAGACACCCCGGGACTATAATTCACCCCTCCACTTT
CDR3aa: CASKTPRDYNSPLHF

d_gene: TRBD2
v_gene: TRBV6-2/TRBV6-3
abundance: once
j_gene: TRBJ2-3
CDR3nt: TGTGCCAGCAGTTACTCTCCCTCTAGCGGCGGTACTAGCACAGATACGCAGTATTTT
CDR3aa: CASSYSPSSGGTSTDTQYF

d_gene: NA
v_gene: TRBV12-3/TRBV12-4
abundance: once
j_gene: TRBJ1-2
CDR3nt: TGTGCCAGCAGTTTACAGGGGAATTACGGCTACACCTTC
CDR3aa: CASSLQGNYGYTF

d_gene: TRBD2
v_gene: TRBV7-9
abundance: NA
j_gene: TRBJ2-7
CDR3nt: TGTGCCAGCAGCTTAGGGACTAGCTTACACGAGCAGTACTTC
CDR3aa: CASSLGTSLHEQYF